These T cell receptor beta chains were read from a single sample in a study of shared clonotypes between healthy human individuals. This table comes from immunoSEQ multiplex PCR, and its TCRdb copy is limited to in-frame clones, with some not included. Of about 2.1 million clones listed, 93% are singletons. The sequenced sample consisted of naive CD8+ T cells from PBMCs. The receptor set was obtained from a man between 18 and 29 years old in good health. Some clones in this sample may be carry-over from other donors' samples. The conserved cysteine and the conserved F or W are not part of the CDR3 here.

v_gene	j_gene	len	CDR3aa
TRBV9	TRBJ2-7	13	ASSVEGGGPYEQY
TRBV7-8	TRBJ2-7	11	ASSLRRSYEQY
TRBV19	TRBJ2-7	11	ASSIVGGYEQY
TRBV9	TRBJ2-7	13	ASSVGSSPSYEQY
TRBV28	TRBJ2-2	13	ASSLFAKNTGELF
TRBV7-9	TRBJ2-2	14	ASSLEGSTNTGELF
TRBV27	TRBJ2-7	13	ASSPDRGWLYEQY
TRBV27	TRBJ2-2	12	ASSYSSGTGELF
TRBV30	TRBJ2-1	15	AWSGRASGSRYNEQF
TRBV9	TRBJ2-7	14	ASSSGAGGGSWEQY
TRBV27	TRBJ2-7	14	ASSPSPGTPGGEQY
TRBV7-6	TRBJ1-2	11	ASSANSNYGYT
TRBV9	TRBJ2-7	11	ASSVGDGDEQY
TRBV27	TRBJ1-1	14	ASSSAIGRRKAEAF
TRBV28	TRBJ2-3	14	ASQLTRRPYTDTQY
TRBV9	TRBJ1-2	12	ASSAADRAVGYT
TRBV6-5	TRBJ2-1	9	ASSMGNEQF
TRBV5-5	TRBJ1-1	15	ASSYRDRGLTNTEAF
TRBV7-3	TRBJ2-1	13	ASSPLQGKATEQF
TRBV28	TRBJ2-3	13	ASSLSGEGPDTQY
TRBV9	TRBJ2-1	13	ASSVRDAAYNEQF
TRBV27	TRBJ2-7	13	ASSLSLAGSYEQY
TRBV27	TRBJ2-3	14	ASSFVGGLNTDTQY
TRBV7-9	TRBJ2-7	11	ASSLGGPYEQY
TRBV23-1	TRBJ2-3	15	ASSPRPGLAWGRKQY
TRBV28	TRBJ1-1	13	ASSFTPGGGTEAF
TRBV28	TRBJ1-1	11	ASSNNWGTEAF
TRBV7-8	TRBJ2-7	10	ASSLGSDEQY
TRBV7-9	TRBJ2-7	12	ASSLGMGIMEQY
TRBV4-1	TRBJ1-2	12	ASSQVGGRVGYT
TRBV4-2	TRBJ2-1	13	ASSRTSGEYNEQF
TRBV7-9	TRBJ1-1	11	ASSSNLTPAAF
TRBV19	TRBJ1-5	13	ASSFGSYSNQPQH
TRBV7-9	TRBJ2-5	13	ASSLEPGVPETQY
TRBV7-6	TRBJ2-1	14	ASSPYTSPSLDEQF
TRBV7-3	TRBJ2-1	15	ASSPIRLAGPYNEQF
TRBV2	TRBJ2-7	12	ASSERDRFFEQY
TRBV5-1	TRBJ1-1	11	ASSFGGIEEAF
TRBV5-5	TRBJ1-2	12	ASRFQGAESGYT
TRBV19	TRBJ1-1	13	ASSTWTDLNTEAF
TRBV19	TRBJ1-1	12	ASSIKGGNTEAF
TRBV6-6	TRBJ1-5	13	ASTLDRGGNQPQH
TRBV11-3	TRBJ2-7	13	ASSSRTGANYEQY
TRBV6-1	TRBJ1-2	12	ASSEQGAGYGYT
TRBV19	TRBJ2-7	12	ASSNTGAIYEQY
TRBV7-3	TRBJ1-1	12	ASSPGGVGTEAF
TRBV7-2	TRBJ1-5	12	ASSLERANQPQH
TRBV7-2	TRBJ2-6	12	ASSLVGGANVLT
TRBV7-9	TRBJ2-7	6	ASHEQY
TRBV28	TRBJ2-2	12	ASRRDRDTGELF
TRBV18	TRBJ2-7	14	ASSSYDRGVVYEQY
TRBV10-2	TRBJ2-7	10	ASRAAYYEQY
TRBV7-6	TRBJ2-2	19	ASSYSPSGSSKPFSTGELF
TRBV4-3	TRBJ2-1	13	ASSGRTGSYNEQF
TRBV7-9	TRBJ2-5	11	ASSPGGDETQY
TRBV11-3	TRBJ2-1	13	ASSATGTGNNEQF
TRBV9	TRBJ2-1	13	ASSVVAGIYNEQF
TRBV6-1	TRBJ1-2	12	ASSEYGQGVGYT
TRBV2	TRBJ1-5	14	ASSEWGREHRQPQH
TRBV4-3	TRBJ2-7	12	ASSSGRGNYEQY